Each of the 28 T cell receptor beta chains below was sequenced from the same sample in a study of cytomegalovirus exposure and HLA in healthy donors. Primers included in the PCR were 60 Vbeta and 13 Jbeta primers. TCRdb keeps only in-frame clones here, not all; method: immunoSEQ multiplex PCR. The data hold 200,000 to 250,000 clones, with roughly 83% observed a single time. The sample taken for sequencing was PBMCs. These receptors all come from a boy between 2 and 10 years old in good health and CMV-seronegative.

The J gene is TRBJ2-1, the V gene TRBV7-2; 8 nucleotides agree with TRBD2. There are 13 residues in the CDR3. With 1 base clipped from V and 10 bases from J, the junction kept 3 bases outside the gene matches. The germline gives CDR1 SGHTA, CDR2 FQGNSA. CDR3 region: CASSLVGGVEQFF. The CDR3 coding sequence is TGTGCCAGCAGCTTAGTCGGGGGGGTGGAGCAGTTCTTC.

This clone was seen only once. The chain has TRBV6-6 and TRBJ2-7, with 7 bases that match TRBD1. This CDR3 comprises 15 residues. Per germline, CDR1 MNHNY and CDR2 SVGAGI (reference sequence). V lost 4 bases, J lost 3 bases, and 9 bases stayed unmatched. CDR3 sequence: CASSFTAGGFYEQYF. In nucleotides, the CDR3 is TGTGCCAGCAGTTTCACGGCAGGGGGTTTCTACGAGCAGTACTTC.

This chain links TRBV5-1 with TRBJ2-2, with D possibly matching TRBD1 (6 bases). The CDR3 is 16 amino acids. Trimming removed 7 bases from V and 1 base from J, with 17 bases in between. The germline V gene has CDR1 SGHRS and CDR2 YFSETQ. The DNA of the CDR3 is TGCGCCAGCGACCTCGCGCCGGGACAGAACACCGGGGAGCTGTTTTTT. Residues: CASDLAPGQNTGELFF.

As to this clone: One junction end disagrees with the germline gene, perhaps due to a read error. This chain uses TRBV7-9 with TRBJ1-1; unclear D gene. CDR1 is SEHNR and CDR2 is FQNEAQ in the germline V gene (reference sequence). The CDR3 runs 12 residues. The DNA of the CDR3 is TGTTCCAGCAGTCTAGGAGGGACTGAAGCTTTCTTT. It encodes CSSSLGGTEAFF.

The chain links TRBV6-1 to TRBJ2-5; TRBD1 aligns across 9 bases. V lost 6 bases and J lost 1; bases outside the gene matches: 0. The CDR3 sequence is 13 residues long. The V gene's germline CDR1 is MNHNS and CDR2 SASEGT. CDR3 sequence: CASRDRGQETQYF. CDR3 bases: TGTGCCAGCAGGGACAGGGGCCAAGAGACCCAGTACTTC.

This chain connects TRBV15 to TRBJ2-3; 10 bases line up with TRBD2. Losses at the gene ends were 0 bases for V and 6 bases for J; bases not matched to a gene: 9. The CDR3 runs 17 residues. CDR1 is LNHNV and CDR2 is YYDKDF in the germline V gene (reference sequence). The CDR3, as DNA: TGTGCCACCAGCAGAGATGGCCCAGGTAGCGGGGGGGATACGCAGTATTTT. Translating it yields CATSRDGPGSGGDTQYF.

This chain connects TRBV9 to TRBJ2-7; 8 bases are shared with TRBD1. Germline-derived CDR1 and CDR2 are SGDLS and YYNGEE. V gave up 4 bases and J gave up 6 bases; unmatched junction bases: 18. The CDR3 covers 17 residues. The CDR3 here is CASSPLQGVGSLGEQYF. CDR3 coding DNA: TGTGCCAGCAGCCCTCTACAGGGGGTTGGGTCTCTGGGCGAGCAGTACTTC.

The chain carries TRBV13 and TRBJ2-7; TRBD1 matches at 11 bases. The V gene's germline CDR1 is PRHDT and CDR2 FYEKMQ (reference sequence). This CDR3 spans 12 amino acids. V shed 6 bases and J 11 bases; nucleotides not matched to a gene: 6. The CDR3 nucleotides are TGTGCCAGCAGTGGGGACAGGGGGAGGGAGTACTTC. Translated, it gives CASSGDRGREYF.

V and J are TRBV9 and TRBJ1-3, with D hard to call. The CDR3 totals 13 residues. Germline V gene data show CDR1 as SGDLS and CDR2 as YYNGEE. V was clipped by 0 bases and J by 10 bases, with 11 bases between them. The CDR3 nucleotides are TGTGCCAGCAGCGTAGCTTCAGAGGAAACCATATATTTT. This encodes CASSVASEETIYF.

The CDR3 spells CASSSLGTSGGQETQYF. The DNA for the CDR3 is TGTGCCAGCAGCTCCCTGGGCACTAGCGGGGGCCAAGAGACCCAGTACTTC. V is TRBV5-6 and J is TRBJ2-5, with 11 bases that match TRBD2. The CDR3 length is 17 residues. V gave up 3 bases and J gave up 1 base; unmatched junction bases: 8. Germline values: CDR1 SGHDT, CDR2 YYEEEE.

The table lists this clone with a few counts. The rearrangement links TRBV29-1 to TRBJ2-3; TRBD1 matches 10 bases. Germline CDR1 SQVTM, CDR2 ANQGSEA. The CDR3 is made up of 14 amino acids. With V trimmed by 6 bases and J by 5 bases, 8 bases remained unmatched. The CDR3 spells CSVQGQGLGDTQYF. The DNA for the CDR3 is TGCAGCGTCCAGGGACAGGGGTTAGGAGATACGCAGTATTTT.

V gene TRBV7-9 combines with J gene TRBJ2-3, with D tentatively TRBD2 (6 bases). Trimming left V 4 bases short and J 0 bases short, with 17 bases between. CDR1 and CDR2 from the germline V gene are SEHNR and FQNEAQ (reference sequence). This CDR3 is 17 amino acids long. The CDR3 nucleotides are TGTGCCAGCAGCTCTACCGCGCCGGGACTTAGCACAGATACGCAGTATTTT. The encoded protein is CASSSTAPGLSTDTQYF.

The chain combines TRBV9 with TRBJ2-1; TRBD2 matches 8 bases. Trimming took 4 bases from V and 4 from J; bases not matched to a gene: 7. Germline V gives CDR1 SGDLS, CDR2 YYNGEE. The CDR3 is 15 residues long. DNA for the CDR3: TGTGCCAGCAGCCCTAAGGCGGGGGGTTACAATGAGCAGTTCTTC. Translating gives CASSPKAGGYNEQFF. Complete variable domain (other parts from reference TRBV9 and TRBJ2-1): DSGVTQTPKHLITATGQRVTLRCSPRSGDLSVYWYQQSLDQGLQFLIQYYNGEERAKGNILERFSAQQFPDLHSELNLSSLELGDSALYFCASSPKAGGYNEQFFGPGTRLTVL.

The chain uses TRBV18 and TRBJ1-2, with TRBD1 identical over 8 bases. CDR1 KGHSH and CDR2 LQKENI come from the germline V gene. With V trimmed by 3 bases and J by 8 bases, 8 bases remained unmatched. This CDR3 has 14 amino acids. The DNA of the CDR3 is TGTGCCAGCTCACCTGGACAGGGAGGTTGGGGCTACACCTTC. It translates to CASSPGQGGWGYTF.

The V and J genes are TRBV30 and TRBJ1-4; TRBD1 might be the D (6 bases). V lost 1 base and J 6 bases, leaving 18 bases between the germline ends. The CDR3 extends over 16 amino acids. Germline CDR1 and CDR2: GTSNPN and SVGIG (reference sequence). CDR3 in amino acids: CAWSALLQGRYEKLFF. The CDR3, as DNA: TGTGCCTGGAGTGCCCTCCTACAGGGTAGATATGAAAAACTGTTTTTT.

This clone was seen only once. This chain uses TRBV6-4 with TRBJ1-2; D gene ambiguous. The germline CDR1 and CDR2 sequences are MRHNA and SNTAGT. The ends were cut back, 0 bases at V and 5 bases at J, with 16 bases in the middle. The CDR3 contains 16 residues. The CDR3 here is CASSDSMRVSYYGYTF. CDR3 sequence (DNA): TGTGCCAGCAGTGACTCGATGAGGGTGTCGTATTATGGCTACACCTTC.

The rearrangement joins TRBV7-6 to TRBJ2-5; 7 bases are a match to TRBD1. CDR1 and CDR2 from the germline V gene are SGHVS and FNYEAQ. Trimming removed 2 bases from V and 3 bases from J; junction bases left unmatched: 6. This CDR3 contains 15 residues. The CDR3 protein is CASSLPQGREETQYF. In DNA form, the CDR3 reads TGTGCCAGCAGCTTACCACAGGGGCGTGAAGAGACCCAGTACTTC.

The chain employs TRBV19 and TRBJ2-2; tentatively, D is TRBD1 (7 bases). This CDR3 spans 17 amino acids. Germline assignment: CDR1 LNHDA and CDR2 SQIVND (reference sequence). Trimming took 3 bases from V and 4 from J, leaving 18 bases between them. The CDR3 DNA sequence: TGTGCCAGTAGTATCCAGACAGGGAGGATTGGCACCGGGGAGCTGTTTTTT. As protein: CASSIQTGRIGTGELFF.

This clone was seen a few times. The CDR3 reads CASSIDRGKDTEAFF. In DNA form, the CDR3 reads TGTGCCAGCAGCATTGACAGGGGGAAGGACACTGAAGCTTTCTTT. The chain links TRBV5-6 to TRBJ1-1, with 9 bases lining up with TRBD1. Germline V lookup: CDR1 SGHDT, CDR2 YYEEEE. The CDR3 totals 15 residues. Trimming removed 4 bases from V and 3 bases from J; junction bases left unmatched: 7.

This clone was recorded only once. The V gene is TRBV10-3, the J gene TRBJ1-5; the D gene is possibly TRBD1 (5 bases). The CDR3 consists of 17 residues. The germline V gene encodes CDR1 ENHRY and CDR2 SYGVKD. V shed 8 bases and J shed 2 bases, with 22 bases lying between them. CDR3 DNA: TGTGCCATCTCTAATGGGGCCCCCGGAGGGGGCAATCAGCCCCAGCATTTT. It codes for CAISNGAPGGGNQPQHF.

The chain employs TRBV15 and TRBJ2-7; weak D call: TRBD2 (6 bases). Trimming removed 0 bases from V and 5 bases from J, with 20 bases in between. The V gene's germline CDR1 is LNHNV and CDR2 YYDKDF (reference sequence). The CDR3 consists of 17 residues. The DNA of the CDR3 is TGTGCCACCAGCAGAGATCTCCCAGGGAGGTTTGGAAACGAGCAGTACTTC. This gives the protein CATSRDLPGRFGNEQYF.

The chain combines TRBV5-1 with TRBJ2-5; D perhaps matches TRBD2 (5 bases). Deletions cut 1 base from V and 5 bases from J, with 12 bases between. The length of the CDR3 is 14 residues. Germline-derived CDR1 and CDR2 are SGHRS and YFSETQ. The CDR3 here is CASSLSSGRETQYF. CDR3 sequence (DNA): TGCGCCAGCAGCTTGTCGAGCGGTCGGGAGACCCAGTACTTC. The full variable domain, its missing parts supplied by reference TRBV5-1 and TRBJ2-5, is KAGVTQTPRYLIKTRGQQVTLSCSPISGHRSVSWYQQTPGQGLQFLFEYFSETQRNKGNFPGRFSGRQFSNSRSEMNVSTLELGDSALYLCASSLSSGRETQYFGPGTRLLVL.

In nucleotides, the CDR3 is TGTGCCAGCAGCCTTAGCGGGAGTGCAGATACGCAGTATTTT. It specifies CASSLSGSADTQYF. The chain joins TRBV7-9 to TRBJ2-3, with TRBD2 matching over 9 bases. This CDR3 is 14 amino acids long. Looked up from germline, CDR1 is SEHNR and CDR2 is FQNEAQ (reference sequence). The trim removed 5 bases at V and 4 bases at J, leaving 4 bases unmatched.

As to this clone: The same CDR3 also results from other DNA sequences found in this sample. The rearrangement uses TRBV30 and TRBJ2-3; 7 bases align to TRBD1. There are 13 residues in the CDR3. Germline CDR1 reads GTSNPN; CDR2 reads SVGIG (reference sequence). V lost 7 bases to trimming and J lost 6 bases; unmatched junction nucleotides: 10. The CDR3 loop reads CAYPDRATDTQYF. Written as DNA, the CDR3 is TGTGCCTATCCCGACAGGGCCACGGATACGCAGTATTTT.

This chain joins TRBV6-1 and TRBJ1-6, with a tentative D call TRBD1 (5 bases). The CDR3 spans 14 residues. Between the trimmed V and J ends, which lost 2 bases and 10 bases, there was a span of 12 bases. Looked up from germline, CDR1 is MNHNS and CDR2 is SASEGT. The CDR3 spells CASSEQGLASPLHF. DNA for the CDR3: TGTGCCAGCAGTGAACAGGGACTAGCATCACCCCTCCACTTT.

This chain joins TRBV29-1 and TRBJ1-1; D might be TRBD1 (6 bases). The CDR3 extends over 12 amino acids. In germline, CDR1 is SQVTM, CDR2 ANQGSEA. The V end was cut by 8 bases, the J end by 6 bases, with 16 bases between. The CDR3 sequence is CSTHTQGSEAFF. The DNA for the CDR3 is TGCAGCACCCACACACAGGGTTCTGAAGCTTTCTTT. The whole variable domain, filled in from reference TRBV29-1 and TRBJ1-1, reads SAVISQKPSRDICQRGTSLTIQCQVDSQVTMMFWYRQQPGQSLTLIATANQGSEATYESGFVIDKFPISRPNLTFSTLTVSNMSPEDSSIYLCSTHTQGSEAFFGQGTRLTVV.

The V call is TRBV19, the J call TRBJ1-2, with a possible D match to TRBD1 (6 bases). From germline, CDR1 is LNHDA and CDR2 SQIVND (reference sequence). The CDR3 totals 15 residues. Trimming took off 5 bases at V and 4 bases at J, with 17 bases between the two ends. The CDR3 bases are TGTGCCAGTAGTGTCAACAGGGACCTTATCTATGGCTACACCTTC. Protein product: CASSVNRDLIYGYTF. Combining the CDR3 with reference TRBV19 and TRBJ1-2 gives the whole variable domain DGGITQSPKYLFRKEGQNVTLSCEQNLNHDAMYWYRQDPGQGLRLIYYSQIVNDFQKGDIAEGYSVSREKKESFPLTVTSAQKNPTAFYLCASSVNRDLIYGYTFGSGTRLTVV.

CDR3 sequence (DNA): TGTGCCAGTACCGGGTCCTACAATGAGCAGTTCTTC. Amino acid sequence: CASTGSYNEQFF. The gene calls are TRBV19 and TRBJ2-1; no definite D call. CDR1 is LNHDA and CDR2 is SQIVND in the germline V gene (reference sequence). This CDR3 spans 12 amino acids. Trimming cost V 7 bases and J 1 base, with 5 bases left between them. Looking up the rest from reference TRBV19 and TRBJ2-1 gives the full variable domain: DGGITQSPKYLFRKEGQNVTLSCEQNLNHDAMYWYRQDPGQGLRLIYYSQIVNDFQKGDIAEGYSVSREKKESFPLTVTSAQKNPTAFYLCASTGSYNEQFFGPGTRLTVL.